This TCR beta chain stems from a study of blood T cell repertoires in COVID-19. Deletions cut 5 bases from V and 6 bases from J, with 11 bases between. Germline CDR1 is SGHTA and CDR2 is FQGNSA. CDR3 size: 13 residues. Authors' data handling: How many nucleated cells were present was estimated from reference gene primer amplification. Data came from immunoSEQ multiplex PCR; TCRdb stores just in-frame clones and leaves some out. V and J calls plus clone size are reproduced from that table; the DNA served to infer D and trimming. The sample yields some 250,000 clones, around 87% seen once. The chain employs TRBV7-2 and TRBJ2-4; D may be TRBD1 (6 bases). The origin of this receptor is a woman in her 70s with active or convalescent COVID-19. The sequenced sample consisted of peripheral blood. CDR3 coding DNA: TGTGCCAGCAGCGACACAGGGAGAAACATTCAGTACTTC. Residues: CASSDTGRNIQYF.